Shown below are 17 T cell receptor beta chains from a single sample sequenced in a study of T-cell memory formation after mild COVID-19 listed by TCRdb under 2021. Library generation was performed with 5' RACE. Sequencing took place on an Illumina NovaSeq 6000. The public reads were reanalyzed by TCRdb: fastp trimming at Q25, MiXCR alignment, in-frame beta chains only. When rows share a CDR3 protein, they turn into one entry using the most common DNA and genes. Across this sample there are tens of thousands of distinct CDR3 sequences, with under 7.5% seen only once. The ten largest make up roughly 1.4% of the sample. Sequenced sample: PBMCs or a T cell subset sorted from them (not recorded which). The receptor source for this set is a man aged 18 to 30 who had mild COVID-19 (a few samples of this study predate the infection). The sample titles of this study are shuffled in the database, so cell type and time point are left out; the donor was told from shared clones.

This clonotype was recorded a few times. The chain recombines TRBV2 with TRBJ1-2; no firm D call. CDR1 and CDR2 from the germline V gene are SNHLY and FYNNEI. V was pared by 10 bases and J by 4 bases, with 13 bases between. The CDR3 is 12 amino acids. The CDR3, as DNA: TGTGCCAACTGGATGGGTACCTATGGCTACACCTTC. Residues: CANWMGTYGYTF. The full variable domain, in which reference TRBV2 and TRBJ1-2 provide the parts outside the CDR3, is EPEVTQTPSHQVTQMGQEVILRCVPISNHLYFYWYRQILGQKVEFLVSFYNNEISEKSEIFDDQFSVERPDGSNFTLKIRSTKLEDSAMYFCANWMGTYGYTFGSGTRLTVV.

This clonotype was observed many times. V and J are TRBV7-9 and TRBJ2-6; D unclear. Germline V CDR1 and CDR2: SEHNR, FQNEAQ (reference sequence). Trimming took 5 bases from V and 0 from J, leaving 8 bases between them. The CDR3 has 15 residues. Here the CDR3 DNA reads TGTGCCAGCAGCCCTATGTACTCTGGGGCCAACGTCCTGACTTTC. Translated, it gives CASSPMYSGANVLTF.

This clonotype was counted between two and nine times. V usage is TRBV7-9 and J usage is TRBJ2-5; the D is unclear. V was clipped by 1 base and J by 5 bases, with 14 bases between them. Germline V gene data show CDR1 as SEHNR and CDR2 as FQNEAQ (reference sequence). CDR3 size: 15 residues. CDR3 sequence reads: CASSLVGSRSETQYF. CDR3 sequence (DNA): TGTGCCAGCAGCTTAGTAGGTAGCCGTTCCGAGACCCAGTACTTC.

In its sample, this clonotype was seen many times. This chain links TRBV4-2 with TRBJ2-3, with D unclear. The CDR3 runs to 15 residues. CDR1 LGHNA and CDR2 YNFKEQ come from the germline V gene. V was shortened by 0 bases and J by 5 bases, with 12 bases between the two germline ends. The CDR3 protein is CASSQELIAEDTQYF. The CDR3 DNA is TGTGCCAGCAGCCAAGAACTGATAGCTGAAGATACGCAGTATTTT.

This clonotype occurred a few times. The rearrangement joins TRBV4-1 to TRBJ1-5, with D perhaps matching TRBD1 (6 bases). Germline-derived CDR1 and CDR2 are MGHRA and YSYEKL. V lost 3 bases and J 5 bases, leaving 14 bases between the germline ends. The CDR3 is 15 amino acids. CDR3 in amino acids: CASSHPGTRYQPQHF. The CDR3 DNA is TGCGCCAGCAGCCATCCCGGGACACGGTATCAGCCCCAGCATTTT.

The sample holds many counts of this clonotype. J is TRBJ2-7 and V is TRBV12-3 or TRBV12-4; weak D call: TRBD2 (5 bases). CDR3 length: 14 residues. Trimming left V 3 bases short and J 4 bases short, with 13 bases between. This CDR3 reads CASSFRRRGYEQYF. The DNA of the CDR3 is TGTGCCAGCAGTTTTCGGCGACGCGGGTACGAGCAGTACTTC.

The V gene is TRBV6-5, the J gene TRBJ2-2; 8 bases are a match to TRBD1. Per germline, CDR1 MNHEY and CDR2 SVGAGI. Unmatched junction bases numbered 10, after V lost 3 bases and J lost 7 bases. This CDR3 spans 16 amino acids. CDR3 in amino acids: CASSYLGQGWSGELFF. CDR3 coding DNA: TGTGCCAGCAGTTATTTAGGACAGGGATGGAGCGGGGAGCTGTTTTTT.

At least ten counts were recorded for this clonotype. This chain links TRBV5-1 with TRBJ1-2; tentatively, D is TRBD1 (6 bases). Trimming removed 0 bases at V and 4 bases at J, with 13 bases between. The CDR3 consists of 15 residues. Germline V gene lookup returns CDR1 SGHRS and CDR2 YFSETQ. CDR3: CASSLESGQTYGYTF. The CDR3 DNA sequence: TGCGCCAGCAGCTTGGAAAGCGGACAGACCTATGGCTACACCTTC.

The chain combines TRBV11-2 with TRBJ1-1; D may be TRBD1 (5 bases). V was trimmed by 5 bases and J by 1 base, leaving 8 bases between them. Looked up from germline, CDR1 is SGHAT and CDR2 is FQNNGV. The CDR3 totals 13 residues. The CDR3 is CASSVGQNTEAFF. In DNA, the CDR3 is TGTGCCAGCAGCGTCGGACAGAACACTGAAGCTTTCTTT.

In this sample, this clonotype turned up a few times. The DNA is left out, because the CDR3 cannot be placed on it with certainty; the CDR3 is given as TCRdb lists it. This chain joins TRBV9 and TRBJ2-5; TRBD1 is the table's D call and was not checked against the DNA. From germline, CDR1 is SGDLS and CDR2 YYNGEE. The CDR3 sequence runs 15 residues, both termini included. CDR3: CASSVDSGQGETQYF.

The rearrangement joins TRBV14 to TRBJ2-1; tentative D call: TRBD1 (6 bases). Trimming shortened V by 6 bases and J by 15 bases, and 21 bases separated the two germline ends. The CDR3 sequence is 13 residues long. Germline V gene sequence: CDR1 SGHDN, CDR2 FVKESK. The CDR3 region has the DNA TGTGCCAGCAGTCCTCTTTGGGGGCGCCCCGGGTTCTTC. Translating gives CASSPLWGRPGFF.

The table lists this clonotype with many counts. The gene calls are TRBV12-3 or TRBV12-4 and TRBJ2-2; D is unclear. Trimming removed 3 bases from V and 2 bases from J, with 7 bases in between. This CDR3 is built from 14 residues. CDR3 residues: CASSFGLNTGELFF. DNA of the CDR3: TGTGCCAGCAGTTTCGGCTTAAACACCGGGGAGCTGTTTTTT.

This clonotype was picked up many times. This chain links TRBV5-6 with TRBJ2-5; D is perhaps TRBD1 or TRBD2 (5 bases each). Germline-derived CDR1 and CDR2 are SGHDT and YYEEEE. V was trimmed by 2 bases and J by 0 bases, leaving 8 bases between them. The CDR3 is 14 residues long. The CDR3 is CASSFGGNQETQYF. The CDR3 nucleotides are TGTGCCAGCAGCTTTGGGGGAAACCAAGAGACCCAGTACTTC.

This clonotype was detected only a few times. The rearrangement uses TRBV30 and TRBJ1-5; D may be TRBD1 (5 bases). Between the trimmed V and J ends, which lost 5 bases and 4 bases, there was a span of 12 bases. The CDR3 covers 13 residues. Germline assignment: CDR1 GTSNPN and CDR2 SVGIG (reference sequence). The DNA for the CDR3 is TGTGCCTGGGGCGTTCAGGGTAATCAGCCCCAGCATTTT. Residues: CAWGVQGNQPQHF.

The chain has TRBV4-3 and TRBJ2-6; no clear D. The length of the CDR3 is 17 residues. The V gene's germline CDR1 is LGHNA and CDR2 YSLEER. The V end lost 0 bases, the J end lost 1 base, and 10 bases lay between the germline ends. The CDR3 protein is CASSQDYILSGANVLTF. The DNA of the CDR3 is TGCGCCAGCAGCCAAGATTATATTCTATCTGGGGCCAACGTCCTGACTTTC.

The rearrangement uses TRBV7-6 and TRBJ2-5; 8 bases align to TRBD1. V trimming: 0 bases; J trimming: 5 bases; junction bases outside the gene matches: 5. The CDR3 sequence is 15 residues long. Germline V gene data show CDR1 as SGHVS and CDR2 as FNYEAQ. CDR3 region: CASSLATGVMETQYF. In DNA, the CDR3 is TGTGCCAGCAGCTTAGCGACAGGGGTTATGGAGACCCAGTACTTC.

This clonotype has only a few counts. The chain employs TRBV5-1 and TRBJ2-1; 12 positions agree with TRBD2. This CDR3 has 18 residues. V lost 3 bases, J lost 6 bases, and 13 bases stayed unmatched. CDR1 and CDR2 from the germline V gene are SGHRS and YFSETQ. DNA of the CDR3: TGCGCCAGCAGCTCGGGGCTAGCGGGGGGGCGGACTATCAATGAGCAGTTCTTC. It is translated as CASSSGLAGGRTINEQFF. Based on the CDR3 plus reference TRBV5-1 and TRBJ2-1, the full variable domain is KAGVTQTPRYLIKTRGQQVTLSCSPISGHRSVSWYQQTPGQGLQFLFEYFSETQRNKGNFPGRFSGRQFSNSRSEMNVSTLELGDSALYLCASSSGLAGGRTINEQFFGPGTRLTVL.